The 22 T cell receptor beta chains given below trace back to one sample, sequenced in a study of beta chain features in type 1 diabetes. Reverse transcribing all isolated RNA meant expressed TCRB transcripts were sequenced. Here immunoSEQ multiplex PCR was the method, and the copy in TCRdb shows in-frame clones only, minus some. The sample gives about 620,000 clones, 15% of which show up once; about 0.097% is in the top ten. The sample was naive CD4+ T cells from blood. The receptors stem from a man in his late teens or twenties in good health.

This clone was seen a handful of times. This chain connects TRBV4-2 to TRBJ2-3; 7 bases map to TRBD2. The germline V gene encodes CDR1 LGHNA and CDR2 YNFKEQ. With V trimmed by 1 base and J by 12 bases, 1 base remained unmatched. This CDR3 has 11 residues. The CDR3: CASSQGTSQYF. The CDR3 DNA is TGTGCCAGCAGCCAAGGGACTAGTCAGTATTTT.

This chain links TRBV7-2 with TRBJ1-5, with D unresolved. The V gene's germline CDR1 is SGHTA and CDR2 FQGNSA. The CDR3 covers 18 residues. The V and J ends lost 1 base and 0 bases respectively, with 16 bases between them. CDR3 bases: TGTGCCAGCAGCTTAGAATTGGTGGCAGGTTATAGCAATCAGCCCCAGCATTTT. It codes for CASSLELVAGYSNQPQHF.

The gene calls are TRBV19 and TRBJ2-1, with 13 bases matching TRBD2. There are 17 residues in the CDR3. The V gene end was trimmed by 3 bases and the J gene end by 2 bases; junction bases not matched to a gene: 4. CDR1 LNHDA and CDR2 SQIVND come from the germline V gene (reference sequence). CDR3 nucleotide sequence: TGTGCCAGTAGTATCCAAGGACTAGCGGGGGCCTACAATGAGCAGTTCTTC. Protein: CASSIQGLAGAYNEQFF.

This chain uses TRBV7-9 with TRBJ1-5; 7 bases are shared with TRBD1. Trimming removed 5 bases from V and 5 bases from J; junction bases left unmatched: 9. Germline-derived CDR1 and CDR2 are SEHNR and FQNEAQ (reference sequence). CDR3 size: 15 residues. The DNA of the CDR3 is TGTGCCAGCAGCCCCCGGGACAGCTGGGATCAGCCCCAGCATTTT. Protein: CASSPRDSWDQPQHF.

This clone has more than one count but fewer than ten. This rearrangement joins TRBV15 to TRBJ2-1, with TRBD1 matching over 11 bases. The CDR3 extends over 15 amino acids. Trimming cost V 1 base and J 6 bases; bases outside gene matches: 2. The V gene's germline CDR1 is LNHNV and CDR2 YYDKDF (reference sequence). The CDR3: CATSRAGQGANEQFF. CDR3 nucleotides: TGTGCCACCAGCAGAGCTGGACAGGGGGCCAATGAGCAGTTCTTC. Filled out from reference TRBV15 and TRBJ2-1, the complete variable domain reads DAMVIQNPRYQVTQFGKPVTLSCSQTLNHNVMYWYQQKSSQAPKLLFHYYDKDFNNEADTPDNFQSRRPNTSFCFLDIRSPGLGDTAMYLCATSRAGQGANEQFFGPGTRLTVL.

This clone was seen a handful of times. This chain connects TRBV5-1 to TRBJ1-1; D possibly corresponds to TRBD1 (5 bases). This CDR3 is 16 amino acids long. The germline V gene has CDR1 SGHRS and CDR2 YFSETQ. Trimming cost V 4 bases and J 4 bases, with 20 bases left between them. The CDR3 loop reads CASSPTQGQGRTEAFF. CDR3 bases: TGCGCCAGCAGCCCAACGCAAGGGCAGGGCCGCACTGAAGCTTTCTTT.

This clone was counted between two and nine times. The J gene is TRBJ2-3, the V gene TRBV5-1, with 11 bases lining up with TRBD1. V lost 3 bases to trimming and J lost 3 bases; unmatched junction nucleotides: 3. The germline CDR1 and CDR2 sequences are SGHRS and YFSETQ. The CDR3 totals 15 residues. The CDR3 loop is CASSSWDRGTDTQYF. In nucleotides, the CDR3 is TGCGCCAGCAGCTCGTGGGACAGGGGGACAGATACGCAGTATTTT.

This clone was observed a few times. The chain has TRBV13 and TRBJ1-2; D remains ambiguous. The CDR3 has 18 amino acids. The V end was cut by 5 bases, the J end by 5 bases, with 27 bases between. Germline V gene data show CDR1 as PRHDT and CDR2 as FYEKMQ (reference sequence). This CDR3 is CASSPRPGAEMVGYGYTF. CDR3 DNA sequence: TGTGCCAGCAGCCCCAGACCGGGCGCCGAGATGGTGGGTTATGGCTACACCTTC.

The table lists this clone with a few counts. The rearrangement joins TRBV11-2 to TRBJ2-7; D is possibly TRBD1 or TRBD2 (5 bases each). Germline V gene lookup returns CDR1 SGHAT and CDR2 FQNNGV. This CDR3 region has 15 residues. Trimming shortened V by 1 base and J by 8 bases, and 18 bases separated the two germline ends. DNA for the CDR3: TGTGCCAGCAGCTTAGCTCTTGGGGACGCTACGAAGCAGTACTTC. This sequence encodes CASSLALGDATKQYF.

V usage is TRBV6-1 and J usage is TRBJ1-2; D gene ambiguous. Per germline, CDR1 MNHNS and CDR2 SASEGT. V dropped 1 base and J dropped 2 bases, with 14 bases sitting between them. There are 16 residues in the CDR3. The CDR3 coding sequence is TGTGCCAGCAGTGAAGAATTTTTCGGGCAGAACTATGGCTACACCTTC. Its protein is CASSEEFFGQNYGYTF.

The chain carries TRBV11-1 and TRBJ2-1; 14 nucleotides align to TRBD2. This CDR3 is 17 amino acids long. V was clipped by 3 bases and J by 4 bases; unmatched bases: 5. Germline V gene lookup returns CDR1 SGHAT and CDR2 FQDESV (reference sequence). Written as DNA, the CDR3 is TGTGCCAGCAGCTTGCCGGGACTAGCGGGAGTATACAATGAGCAGTTCTTC. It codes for CASSLPGLAGVYNEQFF.

The CDR3 DNA sequence: TGTGCCAGCAGTGGCGCCTACTATGGCTACACCTTC. It is translated as CASSGAYYGYTF. This chain connects TRBV6-1 to TRBJ1-2; no reliable D call. V was cut by 4 bases and J by 3 bases, with 6 bases left in between. The CDR3 is 12 residues long. In germline, CDR1 is MNHNS, CDR2 SASEGT.

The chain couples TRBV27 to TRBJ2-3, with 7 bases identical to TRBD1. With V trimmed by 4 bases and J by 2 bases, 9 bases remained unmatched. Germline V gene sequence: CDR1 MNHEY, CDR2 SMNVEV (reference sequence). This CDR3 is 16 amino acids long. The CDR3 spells CASSSITGAYTDTQYF. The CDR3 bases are TGTGCCAGCAGTTCGATAACAGGGGCCTACACAGATACGCAGTATTTT.

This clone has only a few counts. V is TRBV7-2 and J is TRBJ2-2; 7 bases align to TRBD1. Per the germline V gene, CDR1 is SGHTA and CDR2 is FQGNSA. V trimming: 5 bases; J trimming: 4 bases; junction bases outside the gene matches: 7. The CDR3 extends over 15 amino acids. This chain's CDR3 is CASSITGVGTGELFF. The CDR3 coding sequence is TGTGCCAGCAGCATTACAGGGGTGGGCACCGGGGAGCTGTTTTTT.

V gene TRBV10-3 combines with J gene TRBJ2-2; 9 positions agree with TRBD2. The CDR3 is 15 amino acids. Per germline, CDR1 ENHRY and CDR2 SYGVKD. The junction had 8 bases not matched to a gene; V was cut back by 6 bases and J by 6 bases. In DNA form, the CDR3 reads TGTGCCATCAGCCCCGGGACTAGCCCCTCCGGGGAGCTGTTTTTT. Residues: CAISPGTSPSGELFF.

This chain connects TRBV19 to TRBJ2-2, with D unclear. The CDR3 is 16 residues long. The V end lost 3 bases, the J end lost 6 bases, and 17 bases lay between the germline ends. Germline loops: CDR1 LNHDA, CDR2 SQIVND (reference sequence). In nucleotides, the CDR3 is TGTGCCAGTAGTATTGATGGGCCTGGGAAGTCCGGGGAGCTGTTTTTT. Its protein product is CASSIDGPGKSGELFF.

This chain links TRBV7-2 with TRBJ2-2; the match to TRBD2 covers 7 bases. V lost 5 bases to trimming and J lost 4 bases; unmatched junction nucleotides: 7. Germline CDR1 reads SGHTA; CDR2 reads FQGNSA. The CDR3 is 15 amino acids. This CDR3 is CASSLSPGGTGELFF. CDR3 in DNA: TGTGCCAGCAGCCTTAGCCCGGGGGGCACCGGGGAGCTGTTTTTT.

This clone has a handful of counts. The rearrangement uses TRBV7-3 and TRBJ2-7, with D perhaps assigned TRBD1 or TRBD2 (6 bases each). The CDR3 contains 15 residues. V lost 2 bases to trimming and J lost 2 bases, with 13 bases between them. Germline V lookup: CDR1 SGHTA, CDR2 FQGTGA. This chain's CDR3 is CASSLFGGTTYEQYF. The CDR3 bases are TGTGCCAGCAGCTTATTCGGCGGGACAACCTACGAGCAGTACTTC.

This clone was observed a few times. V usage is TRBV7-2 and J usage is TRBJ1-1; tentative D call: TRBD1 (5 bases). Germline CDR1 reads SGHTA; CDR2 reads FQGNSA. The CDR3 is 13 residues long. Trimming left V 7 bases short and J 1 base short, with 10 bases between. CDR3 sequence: CASTRVRNTEAFF. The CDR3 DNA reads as TGTGCCAGCACCAGGGTCAGGAACACTGAAGCTTTCTTT.

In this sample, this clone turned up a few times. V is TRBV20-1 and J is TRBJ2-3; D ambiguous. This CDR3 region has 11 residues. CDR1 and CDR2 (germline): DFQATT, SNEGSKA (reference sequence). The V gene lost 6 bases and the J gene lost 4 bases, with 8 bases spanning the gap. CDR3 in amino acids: CSARNPDTQYF. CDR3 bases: TGCAGTGCCAGGAACCCAGATACGCAGTATTTT.

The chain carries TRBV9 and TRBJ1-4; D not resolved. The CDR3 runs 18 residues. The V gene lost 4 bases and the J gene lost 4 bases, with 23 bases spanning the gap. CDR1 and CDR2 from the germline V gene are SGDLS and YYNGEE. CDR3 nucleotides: TGTGCCAGCAGCCCCGACCGCGATGGCAGGCCCGGTAATGAAAAACTGTTTTTT. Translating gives CASSPDRDGRPGNEKLFF.

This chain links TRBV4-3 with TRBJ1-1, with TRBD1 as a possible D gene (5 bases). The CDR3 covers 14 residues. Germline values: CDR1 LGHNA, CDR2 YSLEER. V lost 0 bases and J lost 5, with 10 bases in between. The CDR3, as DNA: TGCGCCAGCAGCCAAGATGGGGGAGGTACTGAAGCTTTCTTT. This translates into CASSQDGGGTEAFF.